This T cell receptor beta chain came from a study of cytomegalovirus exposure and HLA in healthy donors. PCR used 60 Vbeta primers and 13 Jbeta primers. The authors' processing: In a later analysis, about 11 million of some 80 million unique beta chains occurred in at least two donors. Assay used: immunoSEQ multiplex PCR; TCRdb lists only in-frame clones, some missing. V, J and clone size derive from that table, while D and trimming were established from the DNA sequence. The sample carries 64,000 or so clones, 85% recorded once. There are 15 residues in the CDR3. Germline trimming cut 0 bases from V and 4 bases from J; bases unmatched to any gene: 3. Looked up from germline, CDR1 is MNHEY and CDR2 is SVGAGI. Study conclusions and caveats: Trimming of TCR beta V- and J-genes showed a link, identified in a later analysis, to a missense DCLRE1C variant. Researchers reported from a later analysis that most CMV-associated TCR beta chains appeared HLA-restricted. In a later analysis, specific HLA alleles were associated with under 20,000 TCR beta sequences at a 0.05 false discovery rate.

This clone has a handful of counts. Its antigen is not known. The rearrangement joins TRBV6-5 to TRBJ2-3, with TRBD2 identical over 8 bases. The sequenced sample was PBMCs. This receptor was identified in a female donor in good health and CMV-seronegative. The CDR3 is CASSYSGGAPDTQYF. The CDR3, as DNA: TGTGCCAGCAGTTACTCCGGGGGGGCCCCAGATACGCAGTATTTT.